This TCR beta chain stems from a study of blood T cell repertoires in COVID-19 (dated by TCRdb to the early 2020s). Describing the broader study: Collaborator samples came from the United States, Italy and Spain and covered acute and convalescent phases of COVID-19. The prospective study material was composed of cDNA or gDNA derived from T cells, B-cell-depleted T cells, or PBMCs. The dataset comprised deeply sampled blood TCRbeta repertoires from subjects exposed to, actively infected with, or recovered from COVID-19. The repertoires were made available in a free public database intended to serve as a resource for research on the immune response to SARS-CoV-2. Samples came from the ongoing ImmuneRACE study (first 160 participants) plus 1,254 subjects from 6 global collaborators. A de-identified subject ID, COVID-19 status, age in years and sex were almost always included in the sample metadata. Where HLA class I and class II types were available, the types were taken from metadata supplied by the sample provider, not from assay-based typing. Study-level results and caveats: Clinical and demographic metadata were provided uncurated, with the amount varying by source and participant.

About this clone: Its antigen is unknown. No clone much larger than this one lies a single base away; base qualities are absent.

TCRbeta CDR3 regions were amplified from genomic DNA using the immunoSEQ Assay, a bias-controlled multiplex PCR. The authors' analysis ran thus. The number of nucleated cells in each sample was estimated from the amplification of reference gene primers within the assay. To quantify the absolute abundance of each unique TCRbeta CDR3 rearrangement, sequence reads were collapsed and filtered. Productive Simpson clonality was computed per sample as the square root of Simpson's diversity index over productive rearrangements. In its TCRdb copy, this immuneACCESS table keeps in-frame sequences only and misses some clones. Where compared with another copy, unresolved V genes explain less than half of these, and the others have no known cause. For V, J and clone size, that table is used; D and trimming come from the DNA. This sample holds about 190,000 clones; around nine tenths were observed only once. The top ten clones comprise 6.2% of the sample.

Samples from volunteer blood donors who had recovered from COVID-19 were contributed by a second Seattle source. Each collaborating institution followed its own protocols to collect whole blood in K2EDTA tubes. For TCRbeta analysis, collaborators shipped samples in one of three forms: frozen whole blood, isolated PBMCs, or DNA extracted from either of those sample types. The receptor was isolated from a woman aged 40-49 years who had recovered from COVID-19. Sequencing used peripheral blood.

The CDR3 here reads CASSYAHRQGPSPLHF. The nucleotide sequence reads TGTGCCAGCAGTTACGCCCACAGGCAGGGCCCCTCACCCCTCCACTTT. This receptor chain uses TRBV6-5 and TRBJ1-6; possibly the D gene is TRBD1, per 5 matching bases. Including the terminal cysteine and phenylalanine, the CDR3 comprises 16 residues. Left in the record is the CDR3 DNA by itself, 48 bases read in frame from the first base. The germline ends are 18 bases apart after V is trimmed by 2 bases and J by 10 bases. The germline V gene sets CDR1 to MNHEY and CDR2 to SVGAGI.